A selection of T cell receptor beta chains follows, all from one sample in a study of regulatory T cells in long-lasting Graves disease. One entry per CDR3 protein, called by TCRdb with MiXCR from the multiplex PCR reads. This sample carries 300,000 to 350,000 distinct CDR3 sequences, around a fifth of them seen once, and the ten largest clones take 29%. Sequenced material: peripheral blood mononuclear cells (PBMCs), taken when the disease was refractory, from a patient treated with antithyroid drugs. The receptors stem from a female donor with Graves disease. The conserved cysteine and the conserved F or W are not part of the CDR3 here. Rows give clone size only sometimes, using once, few, many, or a class for an expanded clone.

abundance	j_gene	v_gene	CDR3aa
few	TRBJ2-7	TRBV18	ASSPQRDRAVS
.	TRBJ2-7	TRBV27	ASSPRLEQGYEQY
.	TRBJ2-7	TRBV6-1	ASRPGTGTREQY
many	TRBJ2-7	TRBV28	ASSYLPRTGHVYEQY
.	TRBJ2-5	TRBV6-4	ASSYGQGPRLETQY
few	TRBJ1-3	TRBV12-3/TRBV12-4	ASSFQGAHSGNTIY
many	TRBJ2-1	TRBV6-1	ATTGALHNEQF
.	TRBJ1-1	TRBV10-3	AISDMEKNTEAF
.	TRBJ2-7	TRBV7-9	ASSLGSGQGINEQY
.	TRBJ1-4	TRBV3-1	ASSQGTGPTNEKLF
few	TRBJ2-3	TRBV11-1	ASSLGLAASTDTQY
.	TRBJ2-2	TRBV29-1	SVAGEGTGELF
many	TRBJ2-3	TRBV2	ASSVGVPLGDTQY
many	TRBJ1-3	TRBV7-8	ASSSKTGTHSGNTIY
.	TRBJ2-7	TRBV3-1	ASSHHRLSGQY
.	TRBJ1-3	TRBV12-3/TRBV12-4	ASSLLGGAGNTIY
many	TRBJ1-1	TRBV27	ASSLDRGQTEAF
many	TRBJ2-5	TRBV20-1	SARDRGVRTSGNLRETQY
few	TRBJ1-1	TRBV30	AWSFGRAVEAF
.	TRBJ2-6	TRBV19	ARAQNRGSSGANVLT
many	TRBJ2-7	TRBV7-6	ASSPGRGEQY
.	TRBJ1-5	TRBV3-1	ASSQGGANQPQH
.	TRBJ2-1	TRBV12-3/TRBV12-4	ASSRVRDTLGNEQF
.	TRBJ2-1	TRBV7-2	ASSPRRDRYNEQF
many	TRBJ1-5	TRBV28	ASRPGTGKSSQPQH
few	TRBJ2-3	TRBV12-3/TRBV12-4	TSRRAVDTQY
few	TRBJ1-1	TRBV29-1	SVETENTEAF
once	TRBJ2-1	TRBV6-2/TRBV6-3	ASSWGTAEQF
many	TRBJ1-2	TRBV2	ASSRLLNYGYT
.	TRBJ1-2	TRBV6-1	ASSNRDSNYGYT
few	TRBJ1-1	TRBV19	ASSIRDRDLTEAF
few	TRBJ1-4	TRBV10-3	AIREDGNNEKLF
.	TRBJ1-2	TRBV7-9	ASSLPPAPLYGYT
few	TRBJ1-2	TRBV7-9	ASRTPGTGGETGYT
few	TRBJ1-6	TRBV12-5	ASGLYSVPARAASPLH
few	TRBJ1-1	TRBV25-1	ASSEYKDVTEAF
many	TRBJ2-7	TRBV6-1	ASSKFLTGITSYEQY
many	TRBJ2-5	TRBV7-3	ASSLMGQGVQETQY
many	TRBJ2-5	TRBV6-1	ASMGDRHTSQETQY
many	TRBJ1-1	TRBV7-2	ASSPGPFRSEAF